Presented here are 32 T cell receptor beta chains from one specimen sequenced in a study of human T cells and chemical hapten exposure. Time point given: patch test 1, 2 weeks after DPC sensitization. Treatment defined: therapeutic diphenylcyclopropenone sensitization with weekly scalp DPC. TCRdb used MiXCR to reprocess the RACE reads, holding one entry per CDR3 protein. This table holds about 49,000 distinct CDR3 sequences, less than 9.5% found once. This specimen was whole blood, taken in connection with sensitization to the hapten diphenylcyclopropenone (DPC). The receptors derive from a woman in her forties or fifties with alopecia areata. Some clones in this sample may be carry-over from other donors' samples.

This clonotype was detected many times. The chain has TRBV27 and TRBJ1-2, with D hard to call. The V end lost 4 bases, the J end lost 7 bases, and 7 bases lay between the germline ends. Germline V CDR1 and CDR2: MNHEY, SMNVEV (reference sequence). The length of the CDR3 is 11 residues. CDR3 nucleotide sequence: TGTGCCAGCAGTTCAGCAGGTGGCTACACCTTC. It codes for CASSSAGGYTF.

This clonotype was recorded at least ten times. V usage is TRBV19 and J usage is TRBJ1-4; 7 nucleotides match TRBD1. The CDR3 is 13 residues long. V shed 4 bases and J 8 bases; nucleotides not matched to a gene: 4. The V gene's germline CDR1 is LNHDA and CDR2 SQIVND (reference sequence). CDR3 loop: CASSTTTGEKLFF. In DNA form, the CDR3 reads TGTGCCAGTAGTACGACGACAGGGGAAAAACTGTTTTTT.

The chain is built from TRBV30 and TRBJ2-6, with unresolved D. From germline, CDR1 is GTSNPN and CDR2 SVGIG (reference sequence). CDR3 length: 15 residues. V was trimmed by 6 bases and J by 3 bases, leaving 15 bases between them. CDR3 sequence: CACPRVGNGANVLTF. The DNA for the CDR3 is TGTGCCTGCCCAAGAGTAGGGAATGGGGCCAACGTCCTGACTTTC. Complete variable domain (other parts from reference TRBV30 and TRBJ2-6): SQTIHQWPATLVQPVGSPLSLECTVEGTSNPNLYWYRQAAGRGLQLLFYSVGIGQISSEVPQNLSASRPQDRQFILSSKKLLLSDSGFYLCACPRVGNGANVLTFGAGSRLTVL.

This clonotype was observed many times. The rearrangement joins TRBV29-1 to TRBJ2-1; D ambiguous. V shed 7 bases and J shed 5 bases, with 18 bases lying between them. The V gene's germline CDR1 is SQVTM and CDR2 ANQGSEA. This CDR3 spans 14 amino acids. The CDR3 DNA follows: TGCAGCGGACGTAGGCCCACCCCGAACAATGAGCAGTTCTTC. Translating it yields CSGRRPTPNNEQFF.

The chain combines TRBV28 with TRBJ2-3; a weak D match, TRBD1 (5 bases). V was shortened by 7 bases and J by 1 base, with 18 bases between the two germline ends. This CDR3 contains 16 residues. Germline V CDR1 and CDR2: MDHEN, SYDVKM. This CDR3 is CASTVLKGQGTDTQYF. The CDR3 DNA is TGTGCCAGCACCGTCCTTAAGGGGCAGGGCACAGATACGCAGTATTTT.

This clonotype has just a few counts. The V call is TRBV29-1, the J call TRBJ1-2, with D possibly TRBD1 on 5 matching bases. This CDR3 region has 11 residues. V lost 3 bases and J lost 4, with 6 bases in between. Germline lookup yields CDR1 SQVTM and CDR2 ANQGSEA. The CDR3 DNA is TGCAGCGTTGAGGGGGTCTATGGCTACACCTTC. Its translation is CSVEGVYGYTF. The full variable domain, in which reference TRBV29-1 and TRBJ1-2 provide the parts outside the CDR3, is SAVISQKPSRDICQRGTSLTIQCQVDSQVTMMFWYRQQPGQSLTLIATANQGSEATYESGFVIDKFPISRPNLTFSTLTVSNMSPEDSSIYLCSVEGVYGYTFGSGTRLTVV.

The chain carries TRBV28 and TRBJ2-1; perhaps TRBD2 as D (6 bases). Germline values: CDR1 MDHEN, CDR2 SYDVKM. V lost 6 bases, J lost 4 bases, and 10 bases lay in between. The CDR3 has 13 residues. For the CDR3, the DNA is TGTGCCAGCAGCCTTCGGGGGTACAATGAGCAGTTCTTC. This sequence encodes CASSLRGYNEQFF.

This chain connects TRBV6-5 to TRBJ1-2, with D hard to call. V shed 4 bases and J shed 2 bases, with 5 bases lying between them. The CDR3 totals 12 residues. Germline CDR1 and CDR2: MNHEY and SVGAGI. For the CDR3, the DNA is TGTGCCAGCAGTTCCGACAACTATGGCTACACCTTC. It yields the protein CASSSDNYGYTF.

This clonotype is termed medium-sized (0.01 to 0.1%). CDR3 nucleotides: TGTGCCAGCAGCCTAGTGGCTAGCGGGACCTACGAGCAGTACTTC. Its protein is CASSLVASGTYEQYF. This sequence joins TRBV7-2 and TRBJ2-7, with 9 positions matching TRBD2. Germline CDR1 is SGHTA and CDR2 is FQGNSA. V lost 5 bases to trimming and J lost 2 bases; unmatched junction nucleotides: 7. The CDR3 is 15 residues long.

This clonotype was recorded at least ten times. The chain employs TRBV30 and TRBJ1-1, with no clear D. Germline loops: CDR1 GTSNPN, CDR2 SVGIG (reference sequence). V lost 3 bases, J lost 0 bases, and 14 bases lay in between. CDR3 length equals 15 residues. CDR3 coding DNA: TGTGCCTGGAGACTTCGTTCCACGATGAACACTGAAGCTTTCTTT. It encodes CAWRLRSTMNTEAFF.

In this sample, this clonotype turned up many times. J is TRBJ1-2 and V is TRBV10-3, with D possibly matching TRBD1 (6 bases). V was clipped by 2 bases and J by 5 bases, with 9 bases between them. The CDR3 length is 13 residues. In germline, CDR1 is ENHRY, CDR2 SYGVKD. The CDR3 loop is CAISEGQGYGYTF. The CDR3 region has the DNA TGTGCCATCAGTGAGGGGCAGGGGTATGGCTACACCTTC.

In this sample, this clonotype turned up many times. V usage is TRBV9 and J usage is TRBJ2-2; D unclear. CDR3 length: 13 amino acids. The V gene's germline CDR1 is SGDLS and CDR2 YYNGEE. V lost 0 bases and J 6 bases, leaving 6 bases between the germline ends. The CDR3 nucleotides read TGTGCCAGCAGCGTAGTGGACGCCGGGGAGCTGTTTTTT. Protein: CASSVVDAGELFF.

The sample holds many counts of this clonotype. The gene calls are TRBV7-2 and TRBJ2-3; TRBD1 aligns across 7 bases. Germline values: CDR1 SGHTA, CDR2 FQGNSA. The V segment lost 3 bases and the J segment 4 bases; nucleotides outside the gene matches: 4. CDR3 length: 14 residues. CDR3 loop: CASSFTGAPDTQYF. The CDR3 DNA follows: TGTGCCAGCAGCTTTACAGGGGCCCCAGATACGCAGTATTTT.

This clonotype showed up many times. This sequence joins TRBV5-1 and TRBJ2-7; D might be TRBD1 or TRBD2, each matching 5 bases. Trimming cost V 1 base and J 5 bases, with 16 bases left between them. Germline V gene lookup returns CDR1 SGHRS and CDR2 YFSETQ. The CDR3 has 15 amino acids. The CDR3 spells CASSLSGWGRDEQYF. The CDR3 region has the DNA TGCGCCAGCAGCTTGTCGGGATGGGGCCGGGACGAGCAGTACTTC.

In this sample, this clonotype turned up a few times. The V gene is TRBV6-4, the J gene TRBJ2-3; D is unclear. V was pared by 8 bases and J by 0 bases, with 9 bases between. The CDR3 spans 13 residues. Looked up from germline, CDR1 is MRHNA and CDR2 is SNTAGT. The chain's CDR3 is CASFSFSTDTQYF. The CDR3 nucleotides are TGTGCCAGCTTCTCCTTCAGCACAGATACGCAGTATTTT.

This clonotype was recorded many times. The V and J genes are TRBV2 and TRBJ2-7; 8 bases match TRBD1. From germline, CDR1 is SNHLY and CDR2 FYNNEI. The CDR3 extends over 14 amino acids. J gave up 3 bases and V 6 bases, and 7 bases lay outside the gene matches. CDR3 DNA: TGTGCCAGCAGCGGACAGGGAAAAGGCTACGAGCAGTACTTC. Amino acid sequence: CASSGQGKGYEQYF. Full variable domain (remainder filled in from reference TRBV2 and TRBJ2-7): EPEVTQTPSHQVTQMGQEVILRCVPISNHLYFYWYRQILGQKVEFLVSFYNNEISEKSEIFDDQFSVERPDGSNFTLKIRSTKLEDSAMYFCASSGQGKGYEQYFGPGTRLTVT.

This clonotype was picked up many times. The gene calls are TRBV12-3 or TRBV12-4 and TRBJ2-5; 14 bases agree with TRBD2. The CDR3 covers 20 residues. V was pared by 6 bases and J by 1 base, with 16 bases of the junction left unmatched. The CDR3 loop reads CASRGTGTSGSGVLQETQYF. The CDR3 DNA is TGTGCCAGCAGAGGAACCGGGACTAGCGGGAGCGGGGTACTCCAAGAGACCCAGTACTTC.

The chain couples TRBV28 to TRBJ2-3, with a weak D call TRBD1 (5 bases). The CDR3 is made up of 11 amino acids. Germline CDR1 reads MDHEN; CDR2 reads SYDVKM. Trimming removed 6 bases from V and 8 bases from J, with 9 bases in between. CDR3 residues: CASRTAGTQYF. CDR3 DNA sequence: TGTGCCAGCAGGACAGCTGGTACGCAGTATTTT.

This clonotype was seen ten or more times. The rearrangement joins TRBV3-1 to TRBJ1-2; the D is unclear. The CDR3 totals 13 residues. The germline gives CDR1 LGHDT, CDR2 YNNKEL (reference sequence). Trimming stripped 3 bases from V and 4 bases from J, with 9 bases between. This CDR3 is CASSHAGPYGYTF. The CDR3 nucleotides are TGTGCCAGCAGCCACGCAGGCCCCTATGGCTACACCTTC.

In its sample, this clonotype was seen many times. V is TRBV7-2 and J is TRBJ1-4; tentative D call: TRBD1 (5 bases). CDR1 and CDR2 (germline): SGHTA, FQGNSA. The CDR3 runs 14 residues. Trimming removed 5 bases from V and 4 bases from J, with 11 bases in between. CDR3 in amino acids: CASSRGALNEKLFF. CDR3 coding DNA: TGTGCCAGCAGCCGAGGGGCCCTTAATGAAAAACTGTTTTTT.

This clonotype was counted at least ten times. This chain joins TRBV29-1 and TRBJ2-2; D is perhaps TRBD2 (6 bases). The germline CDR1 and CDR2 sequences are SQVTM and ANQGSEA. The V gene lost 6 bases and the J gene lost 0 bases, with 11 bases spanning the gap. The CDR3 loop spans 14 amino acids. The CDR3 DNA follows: TGCAGCGTCCAGACTAGAACGAACACCGGGGAGCTGTTTTTT. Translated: CSVQTRTNTGELFF.

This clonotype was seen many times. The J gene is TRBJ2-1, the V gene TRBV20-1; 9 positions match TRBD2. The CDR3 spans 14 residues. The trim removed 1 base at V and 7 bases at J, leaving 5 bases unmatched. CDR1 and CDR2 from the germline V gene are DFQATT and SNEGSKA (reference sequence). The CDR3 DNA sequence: TGCAGTGCTAGAGTTAGCGGGAGTATAAATGAGCAGTTCTTC. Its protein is CSARVSGSINEQFF.

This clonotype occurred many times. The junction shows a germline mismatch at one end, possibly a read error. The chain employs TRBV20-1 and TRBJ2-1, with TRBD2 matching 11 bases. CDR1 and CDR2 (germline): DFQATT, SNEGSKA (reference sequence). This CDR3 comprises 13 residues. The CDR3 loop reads CSARATSGSMWLF. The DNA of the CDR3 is TGCAGTGCTAGAGCAACTAGCGGGAGTATGTGGCTCTTC.

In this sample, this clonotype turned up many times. The CDR3 region is CASSRQSELAGGGDTQYF. The CDR3 nucleotides are TGTGCCAGCAGCCGACAAAGTGAACTAGCGGGAGGGGGGGATACGCAGTATTTT. The chain links TRBV7-2 to TRBJ2-3; TRBD2 aligns across 13 bases. Trimming at V came to 5 bases and at J to 6 bases, leaving 14 bases not matched to a gene. Per the germline V gene, CDR1 is SGHTA and CDR2 is FQGNSA. The CDR3 sequence is 18 residues long. The full variable domain, completed using reference TRBV7-2 and TRBJ2-3, is GAGVSQSPSNKVTEKGKDVELRCDPISGHTALYWYRQSLGQGLEFLIYFQGNSAPDKSGLPSDRFSAERTGGSVSTLTIQRTQQEDSAVYLCASSRQSELAGGGDTQYFGPGTRLTVL.

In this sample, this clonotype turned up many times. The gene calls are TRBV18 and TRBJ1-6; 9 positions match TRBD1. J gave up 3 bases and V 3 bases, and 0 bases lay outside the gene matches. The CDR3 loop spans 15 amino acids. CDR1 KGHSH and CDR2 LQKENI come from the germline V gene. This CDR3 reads CASSPGQGYNSPLHF. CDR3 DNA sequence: TGTGCCAGCTCACCGGGACAGGGCTATAATTCACCCCTCCACTTT.

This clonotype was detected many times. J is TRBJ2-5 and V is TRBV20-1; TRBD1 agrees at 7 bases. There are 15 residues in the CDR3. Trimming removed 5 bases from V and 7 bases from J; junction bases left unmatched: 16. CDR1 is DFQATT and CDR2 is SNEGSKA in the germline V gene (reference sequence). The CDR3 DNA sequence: TGCAGTGCTCCTCCCCGGGCAGGGGGTCCGGGGACCCAGTACTTC. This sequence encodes CSAPPRAGGPGTQYF.

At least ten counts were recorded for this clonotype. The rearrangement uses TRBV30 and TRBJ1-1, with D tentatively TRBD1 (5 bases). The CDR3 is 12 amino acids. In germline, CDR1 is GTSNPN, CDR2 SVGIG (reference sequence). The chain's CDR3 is CARRGGDTEAFF. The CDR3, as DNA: TGTGCAAGGCGTGGGGGAGACACTGAAGCTTTCTTT.

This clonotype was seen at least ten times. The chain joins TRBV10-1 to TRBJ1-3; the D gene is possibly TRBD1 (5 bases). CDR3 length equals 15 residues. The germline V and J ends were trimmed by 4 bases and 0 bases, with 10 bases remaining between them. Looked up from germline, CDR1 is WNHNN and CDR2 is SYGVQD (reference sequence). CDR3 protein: CASSAGRDSGNTIYF. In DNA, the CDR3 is TGCGCCAGCAGTGCCGGCAGGGACTCTGGAAACACCATATATTTT.

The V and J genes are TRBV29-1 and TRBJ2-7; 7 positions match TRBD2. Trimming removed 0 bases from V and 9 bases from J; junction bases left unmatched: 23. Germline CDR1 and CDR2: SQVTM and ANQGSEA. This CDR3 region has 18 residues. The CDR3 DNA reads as TGCAGCGTTGAAGATGGTGGAACCAAGCGGGGATCCCCCCTGGGGCAGTACTTC. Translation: CSVEDGGTKRGSPLGQYF.

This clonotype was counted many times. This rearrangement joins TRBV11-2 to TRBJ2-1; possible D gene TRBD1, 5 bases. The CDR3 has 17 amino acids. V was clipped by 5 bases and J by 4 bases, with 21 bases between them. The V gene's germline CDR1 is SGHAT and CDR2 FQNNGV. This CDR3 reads CASSPWPGRSSYNEQFF. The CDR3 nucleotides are TGTGCCAGCAGCCCGTGGCCAGGGCGGTCTAGTTACAATGAGCAGTTCTTC.

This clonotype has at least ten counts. CDR3 amino acids: CASRLSYSGANVLTF. DNA of the CDR3: TGTGCCAGCAGATTAAGCTACTCTGGGGCCAACGTCCTGACTTTC. The V gene is TRBV6-5, the J gene TRBJ2-6; no clear D gene. The CDR3 is made up of 15 amino acids. Trimming stripped 6 bases from V and 0 bases from J, with 9 bases between. Per germline, CDR1 MNHEY and CDR2 SVGAGI.

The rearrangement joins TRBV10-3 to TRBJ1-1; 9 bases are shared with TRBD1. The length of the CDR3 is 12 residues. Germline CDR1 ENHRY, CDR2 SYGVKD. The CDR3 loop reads CASGTGSPEAFF. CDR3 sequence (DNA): TGTGCATCCGGGACAGGGTCACCTGAAGCTTTCTTT.